The 2 T cell receptor beta chains given below trace back to one sample, sequenced in a study of CD8 T cells in ankylosing spondylitis. Points from the study as a whole: A motif in TCR beta, a set of several highly homologous variants, appeared characteristic of ankylosing spondylitis blood.

These TCRs' antigens remain unknown. TCRdb ran MiXCR on the 5' RACE reads and lists one entry per CDR3 protein. The repertoire has about 220,000 distinct CDR3 sequences, about a sixth of them found once; the top ten carry roughly 43%. Sequencing was done on a sample of blood, either unsorted or a sorted T cell fraction (not recorded which). Every receptor here comes from a male donor with ankylosing spondylitis.

The chain has TRBV9 and TRBJ2-7, with a weak D call TRBD1 (5 bases). Germline values: CDR1 SGDLS, CDR2 YYNGEE. The CDR3 runs 15 residues. The germline V and J ends were trimmed by 0 bases and 0 bases, with 10 bases remaining between them. The DNA for the CDR3 is TGTGCCAGCAGCGTAGCTACAGGCAGCTCCTACGAGCAGTACTTC. Amino acids: CASSVATGSSYEQYF.

A few counts support this clonotype. This chain joins TRBV11-1 and TRBJ2-1; 10 bases are a match to TRBD2. Germline CDR1 SGHAT, CDR2 FQDESV (reference sequence). The CDR3 length is 14 residues. The V segment lost 6 bases and the J segment 6 bases; nucleotides outside the gene matches: 5. As DNA, the CDR3 is TGTGCCAGCAGAACCCGACTAGCGGGCAATGAGCAGTTCTTC. It yields the protein CASRTRLAGNEQFF.